The present entry profiles one T cell receptor (beta chain) with its context. Its antigen is currently not known. It has no much larger one-base neighbor in the sample; base qualities were not kept. This record comes from a study of cytomegalovirus exposure and HLA in healthy donors (dated by TCRdb to 2017 to 2019). Study-level background: In an earlier analysis of 587 of the donors, 250 to 300 Gb of sequence data and 120 million or so unique TCR beta sequences from about 179 million T cells were reported. Rather than drawing on any new phenotypic data, the later analysis identified candidate immune exposures from TCR beta sequences and the way those sequences occurred across donors. Around 320 gigabases of sequencing data and approximately 85 million unique TCR sequences were included in an early release covering 500 to 750 HLA-typed donors. Donor age, sex, ethnicity and CMV serostatus were compiled together with the repertoire data. The number of typed donors differed by locus: roughly 620-640 for A, B, C, DRB1 and DQB1; roughly 510 for DQA1; approximately 600 for DPA1; and about 450 for DPB1. A later genetic analysis took genome-wide SNP genotypes for about 60% of the roughly 670 donors and used that subset as a discovery cohort. The study aimed to test whether cataloging public T cell receptors could reveal signatures of past pathogen exposure. Both class I and class II loci were covered by HLA typing, at four-digit resolution. Among roughly 400 genotyped donors of the cohort, an average of around 250,000 unique TCR beta nucleotide sequences was sequenced per donor, of which roughly 18% were non-productive. A later analysis re-analyzed previously published TCR beta repertoires from 600 to 850 donors and added high-resolution HLA genotyping to study TCR occurrence patterns. All discovery cohort repertoires had been generated using a single sequencing platform. The genetic ancestry cluster associated with self-reported Caucasian donors included around 76% of the 398 genotyped donors. In addition to the first cohort of 666 subjects, a separate validation cohort of 120 different subjects was used. To predict cytomegalovirus infection status, the study brought together high-throughput TCR immunosequencing, statistical association of individual TCRs with disease status, and machine learning. The study used immunosequencing to profile the T cell repertoires of approximately 640 subjects and linked those repertoires to cytomegalovirus serostatus. A handful of DR-DQ haplotypes were handled as single units for association and clustering because linkage in the cohort was strong. An earlier analysis of 587 of the donors used high-throughput TCR beta sequencing to judge whether each TCR beta V gene segment behaved as functional or pseudogenic. The research as a whole found: The presence/absence analyses assumed that sequencing depth was roughly uniform across donors, and that assumption may not be true. Because HLA typing was missing for some donors at each locus, association tests included only the typed subset. Compared with the 666-donor mean, donors in an Asian-associated ancestry cluster had fewer N-insertions in productive TCRs, according to a later genetic analysis. Some IMGT-functional V segments, including TRBV6-2 and TRBV6-3, could not be told apart with the 87-base-pair reads, so those segments were excluded. In a later analysis, HLA-associated TCR beta chains showed more clonal expansion and lower generation probabilities than non-associated chains that were equally common. According to a later analysis, most CMV-associated TCR beta chains appeared to be HLA-restricted, and the HLA associations seemed to be driven largely by CMV exposure. The classifier was reported to diagnose cytomegalovirus status with high specificity and sensitivity in both the original and validation cohorts. Because counts were too low, some 16 rarely observed V segments, including chromosome 9 orphons, were excluded from the earlier analysis of 587 of the donors. According to the authors, the approach could potentially be generalized to other disease states and immunological phenotypes. A later analysis associated 16,951 TCR beta sequences with specific HLA alleles at a false discovery rate of 0.05. According to a later analysis, parvovirus B19, influenza, CMV and Epstein-Barr virus appeared linked to several top co-occurrence clusters. In an earlier analysis of approximately 590 of the donors, most TCR beta V segments appeared in productive rearrangements about 87% or about 30% of the time, broadly matching IMGT annotations. A further reported finding was that TCR beta sequences accurately predicted the HLA-A and HLA-B alleles for most subjects in the first cohort. An association between a missense DCLRE1C variant and V-gene and J-gene trimming of TCR beta chains was found in a later genetic analysis and replicated in an independent cohort. Only TCR beta chains were sequenced in this cohort, and the absence of alpha or paired-chain data limited detectable features. The only immune exposure information available for the cohort was CMV serostatus. In vitro tests confirmed that a few of the cytomegalovirus-associated TCR beta chains recognize cytomegalovirus antigens. In a later analysis, the rate of TCR association differed among HLA loci, with DRB1 alleles having the most associated TCRs and HLA-C alleles having the fewest. Most TCR sequences were seen in very few donors, while some public TCRs were found in many individuals. The study gave a list of about 160 TCR beta chains associated with cytomegalovirus. A cluster of highly shared sequence variants was judged likely to be a technical artifact of the sequencing pipeline. Strong co-occurrence of HLA alleles, especially DR and DQ, made assigning TCR associations to individual alleles difficult. Correlated functional status among segregating V segments might be attributable to linkage disequilibrium, but an unknown experimental factor could not be ruled out.

The cohort comprised around 700 healthy bone marrow donors. At the time of sampling, all cohort members were nominally healthy, though unrecorded immune exposures were likely present. The donor was CMV seronegative and was included in the group of a few hundred seronegative cohort members. A peripheral blood sample was collected from each donor, and TCR beta sequencing was performed on peripheral blood mononuclear cells. The Qiagen DNeasy Blood Extraction Kit was used to extract genomic DNA from the blood cell samples. The library was produced with the immunoSEQ multiplex PCR assay. For the multiplex PCR, a mixture combining 60 forward primers for TCR Vbeta segments and 13 reverse primers for TCR Jbeta segments was used. The CDR3 region of rearranged TCR beta genes was amplified from genomic DNA by a multiplex PCR assay. The Illumina HiSeq System was used to sequence the amplified TCR beta libraries as 87-base-pair reads. The source study handled its data this way. A later analysis counted about 80 million unique TCR beta chains across the 700 or so repertoires, and some 12 million of these chains were shared by at least two donors. To remove PCR and sequencing errors, raw reads were error-corrected and collapsed into unique sequences using a nearest-neighbor algorithm that merged closely related sequences. Alignment of CDR3 sequences to IMGT reference sequences was used to assign V, D and J gene segments. Each retained sequence needed at least a six-nucleotide match to both a V gene segment and a J gene segment. Rearrangements were classified as productive when the CDR3 lacked stop codons and remained in frame with V and J, and all other rearrangements were classified as non-productive. CDR3 was defined according to IMGT convention as the region running from the second conserved V-encoded cysteine to the conserved J-encoded phenylalanine. The earlier analysis of roughly 590 of the donors excluded any sequence lacking an unambiguous match to a single V gene segment. An earlier analysis of 587 of the donors called V segments functional above 56.7% productive rearrangements and segregating when the between-donor standard deviation exceeded 5%. A statistical classification framework was built to diagnose cytomegalovirus status from the catalog of TCR beta chain sequences. In a later analysis, V and J genes were assigned by comparing TCR nucleotide sequences against IMGT/GENE-DB human TR gene sequences. Using the TCRdist pipeline, a later analysis assigned CDR3 sequences along with most-parsimonious VDJ recombination scenarios. In a later analysis, each TCR beta chain was defined by its CDR3 amino acid sequence together with its V-gene family, and reads without a unique V-gene family were excluded. As a way to deal with suspected cross-contamination and a sequencing artifact, a later analysis dropped under 600 nucleotide sequences that were highly shared and had low generation probability. A later analysis calculated a clonal expansion index for each public chain from normalized within-repertoire ranks of inferred template counts. A later analysis computed generation probabilities with a VDJ recombination model fitted to out-of-frame rearrangements, and checked the results against IGoR. Hypergeometric tests were used in a later analysis to score TCR-TCR, TCR-HLA and TCR-CMV co-occurrence, with a repertoire-size bias correction applied to the TCR pairs. To estimate false discovery rates, a later analysis permuted the HLA or CMV assignments 20 times. A later analysis grouped co-occurring TCRs with DBSCAN, adding TCRdist sequence similarity when clustering within HLA-allele-positive subsets. Repertoires with fewer than 30,000 or more than 120,000 public chains were left out of co-occurrence clustering, as were a handful of repertoires with anomalous nucleotide sharing. TCRdb holds this immuneACCESS table with in-frame rearrangements only. Some clones are missing; in checked studies, unresolved V genes explain under half, and the rest has no known cause. For V, J and clone size, that table is used; D and trimming come from the DNA. The sample data list roughly 120,000 clones, and about 79% of these were observed just once. 1.5% to 2.5% of the sample comes from the top ten.

V lost 4 bases and J lost 7 bases, and the count of bases not matched to a germline gene is 5. The CDR3, cysteine through phenylalanine, is 15 amino acids long. Only CDR3 DNA is held: 45 bases, read in frame from base 1. The germline V gene (reference sequence) provides CDR1 SGHNT and CDR2 YYREEE. The sequence was obtained from a middle-aged man in good health and CMV-seronegative. Sequenced material: PBMCs. The V gene is TRBV5-4 and the J gene is TRBJ2-1; 13 of the junction bases match TRBD2. The CDR3 region has the sequence CASSLWTSGGNEQFF. The DNA sequence is TGTGCCAGCAGCCTCTGGACTAGCGGGGGTAATGAGCAGTTCTTC.